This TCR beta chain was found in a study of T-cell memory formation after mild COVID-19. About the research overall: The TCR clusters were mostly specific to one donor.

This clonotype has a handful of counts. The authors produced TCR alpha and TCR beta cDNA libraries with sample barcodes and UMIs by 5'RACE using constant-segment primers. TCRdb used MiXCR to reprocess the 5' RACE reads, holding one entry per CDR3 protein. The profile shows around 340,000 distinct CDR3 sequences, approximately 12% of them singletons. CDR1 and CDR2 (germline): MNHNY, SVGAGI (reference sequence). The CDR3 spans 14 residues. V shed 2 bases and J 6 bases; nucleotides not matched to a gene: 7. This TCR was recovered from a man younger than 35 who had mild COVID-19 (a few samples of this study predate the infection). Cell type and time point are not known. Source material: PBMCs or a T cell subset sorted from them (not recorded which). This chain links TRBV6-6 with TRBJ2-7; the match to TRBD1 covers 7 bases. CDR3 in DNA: TGTGCCAGCAGTTACACTCTCAGGGGGACCGAGCAGTACTTC. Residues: CASSYTLRGTEQYF.